The next 17 T cell receptor beta chains were all read from a single sample in a study of neoadjuvant nivolumab and ipilimumab in lung cancer. Clones were read by immunoSEQ multiplex PCR, and TCRdb kept only the in-frame ones, dropping some. The repertoire holds 28,000 or so clones, 83% seen once, with approximately 5.1% in the top ten. Sequenced material: tumor tissue, taken after neoadjuvant nivolumab, alone or with ipilimumab, at or shortly before surgery. Receptors were obtained from an adult with non-small cell lung cancer.

The rearrangement links TRBV6-5 to TRBJ2-1, with 7 nucleotides matching TRBD2. The CDR3 runs to 11 residues. Germline V CDR1 and CDR2: MNHEY, SVGAGI. The V and J ends lost 7 bases and 7 bases, in that order; junction bases with no gene match: 1. CDR3 amino acids: CASILANEQFF. CDR3 sequence (DNA): TGTGCCAGCATACTAGCGAATGAGCAGTTCTTC.

This chain uses TRBV18 with TRBJ1-5, with unresolved D. Germline V gene lookup returns CDR1 KGHSH and CDR2 LQKENI. The CDR3 is 15 amino acids. V lost 1 base to trimming and J lost 0 bases, with 7 bases between them. The CDR3 sequence: CASSPRTDSNQPQHF. The CDR3 DNA is TGTGCCAGCTCACCACGGACGGATAGCAATCAGCCCCAGCATTTT.

The chain employs TRBV5-4 and TRBJ2-7; 7 positions agree with TRBD2. The length of the CDR3 is 16 residues. After removal of 0 bases from V and 6 bases from J, the junction contained 12 bases not matched to a gene. Germline V gene lookup returns CDR1 SGHNT and CDR2 YYREEE (reference sequence). CDR3 in amino acids: CASSLGGMGGFGEQYF. The CDR3, as DNA: TGTGCCAGCAGCTTGGGCGGAATGGGGGGGTTCGGCGAGCAGTACTTC. Filled out from reference TRBV5-4 and TRBJ2-7, the complete variable domain reads ETGVTQSPTHLIKTRGQQVTLRCSSQSGHNTVSWYQQALGQGPQFIFQYYREEENGRGNFPPRFSGLQFPNYSSELNVNALELDDSALYLCASSLGGMGGFGEQYFGPGTRLTVT.

The J gene is TRBJ2-1, the V gene TRBV29-1; 8 bases are a match to TRBD2. With V trimmed by 1 base and J by 15 bases, 5 bases remained unmatched. This CDR3 has 11 amino acids. Germline V CDR1 and CDR2: SQVTM, ANQGSEA. The CDR3 loop reads CSVEAGGHLFF. The CDR3 DNA follows: TGCAGCGTTGAAGCGGGGGGGCATCTGTTCTTC.

This clone is a singleton in its sample. The chain links TRBV11-3 to TRBJ2-1; the D gene is possibly TRBD2 (6 bases). The V gene's germline CDR1 is SGHNT and CDR2 YENEEA. The CDR3 is 14 residues long. The germline V and J ends were trimmed by 5 bases and 4 bases, with 12 bases remaining between them. Here the CDR3 reads CASSPREPYNEQFF. The CDR3 coding sequence is TGTGCCAGCAGCCCCCGGGAGCCTTACAATGAGCAGTTCTTC.

This chain joins TRBV6-4 and TRBJ2-3, with 7 bases fitting TRBD2. The CDR3 sequence is 15 residues long. Germline loops: CDR1 MRHNA, CDR2 SNTAGT. J was trimmed by 0 bases and V by 3 bases; bases with no gene match: 3. The CDR3 bases are TGTGCCAGCAGTGAAGGTAGCGGGAGCACAGATACGCAGTATTTT. It translates to CASSEGSGSTDTQYF.

This clone was counted only a few times. The V gene is TRBV29-1, the J gene TRBJ2-7; D tentatively reads TRBD1 or TRBD2 (5 bases each). Germline CDR1 reads SQVTM; CDR2 reads ANQGSEA. Trimming cost V 5 bases and J 4 bases, with 9 bases left between them. The CDR3 contains 11 residues. The CDR3 sequence: CSVYEGYEQYF. The CDR3 coding sequence is TGCAGCGTTTACGAGGGGTACGAGCAGTACTTC.

V usage is TRBV2 and J usage is TRBJ2-1; 12 nucleotides agree with TRBD1. CDR3 length: 17 residues. The germline V gene encodes CDR1 SNHLY and CDR2 FYNNEI. Trimming took 4 bases from V and 1 from J; bases not matched to a gene: 5. This chain's CDR3 is CASSVRDRGQSYNEQFF. CDR3 nucleotides: TGTGCCAGCAGTGTCCGGGACAGGGGGCAATCCTACAATGAGCAGTTCTTC.

The chain carries TRBV5-4 and TRBJ1-2, with D perhaps matching TRBD1 (5 bases). Trimming shortened V by 4 bases and J by 7 bases, and 11 bases separated the two germline ends. The CDR3 spans 12 residues. Germline V gene lookup returns CDR1 SGHNT and CDR2 YYREEE (reference sequence). As DNA, the CDR3 is TGTGCCAGCAGCGAGACAGTCTCTGGCTACACCTTC. This encodes CASSETVSGYTF.

The genes are TRBV7-2 and TRBJ2-5; 8 bases are a match to TRBD2. Trimming removed 5 bases from V and 4 bases from J; junction bases left unmatched: 9. Per the germline V gene, CDR1 is SGHTA and CDR2 is FQGNSA. The CDR3 totals 15 residues. The CDR3 DNA follows: TGTGCCAGCAGCGTTACTAGCGGATGGTTAGAGACCCAGTACTTC. As protein: CASSVTSGWLETQYF.

The V and J genes are TRBV9 and TRBJ2-7; D gene uncertain. The length of the CDR3 is 14 residues. The V and J ends lost 3 bases and 1 base respectively, with 11 bases between them. The germline V gene encodes CDR1 SGDLS and CDR2 YYNGEE. The CDR3 sequence is CASSATGQSYEQYF. In DNA form, the CDR3 reads TGTGCCAGCAGCGCCACCGGCCAGTCCTACGAGCAGTACTTC.

The chain uses TRBV5-1 and TRBJ2-1; D is perhaps TRBD2 (7 bases). This CDR3 region has 16 residues. The V end lost 0 bases, the J end lost 2 bases, and 12 bases lay between the germline ends. CDR1 is SGHRS and CDR2 is YFSETQ in the germline V gene. CDR3 protein: CASSLVGGGTYNEQFF. CDR3 nucleotide sequence: TGCGCCAGCAGCTTGGTTGGGGGGGGCACCTACAATGAGCAGTTCTTC. The full variable domain, rest sourced from reference TRBV5-1 and TRBJ2-1, is KAGVTQTPRYLIKTRGQQVTLSCSPISGHRSVSWYQQTPGQGLQFLFEYFSETQRNKGNFPGRFSGRQFSNSRSEMNVSTLELGDSALYLCASSLVGGGTYNEQFFGPGTRLTVL.

V gene TRBV5-1 combines with J gene TRBJ2-5; 7 bases line up with TRBD1. CDR1 and CDR2 from the germline V gene are SGHRS and YFSETQ. Trimming cost V 4 bases and J 2 bases; bases outside gene matches: 5. CDR3 length: 14 residues. CDR3 DNA sequence: TGCGCCAGCAGCGGGACAGTTTCACAAGAGACCCAGTACTTC. This gives the protein CASSGTVSQETQYF.

V usage is TRBV6-1 and J usage is TRBJ1-2, with TRBD1 matching 7 bases. The trim removed 2 bases at V and 6 bases at J, leaving 9 bases unmatched. Germline CDR1 is MNHNS and CDR2 is SASEGT. The CDR3 consists of 15 residues. The CDR3 loop is CASSELARGWNGYTF. CDR3 sequence (DNA): TGTGCCAGCAGTGAACTGGCCAGGGGGTGGAATGGCTACACCTTC.

The chain carries TRBV6-5 and TRBJ1-2; possible D gene TRBD1, 6 bases. Germline V gene data show CDR1 as MNHEY and CDR2 as SVGAGI. CDR3 length: 12 amino acids. V shed 7 bases and J shed 6 bases, with 12 bases lying between them. The DNA of the CDR3 is TGTGCCAGCACGTGGGCAGGGGATGGCTACACCTTC. Protein: CASTWAGDGYTF.

V is TRBV15 and J is TRBJ1-1; D not resolved. V lost 0 bases to trimming and J lost 1 base, with 0 bases between them. Germline loops: CDR1 LNHNV, CDR2 YYDKDF (reference sequence). This CDR3 has 12 residues. The CDR3 protein is CATSRENTEAFF. CDR3 DNA sequence: TGTGCCACCAGCAGAGAGAACACTGAAGCTTTCTTT. Supplemented by reference TRBV15 and TRBJ1-1, the full variable domain reads DAMVIQNPRYQVTQFGKPVTLSCSQTLNHNVMYWYQQKSSQAPKLLFHYYDKDFNNEADTPDNFQSRRPNTSFCFLDIRSPGLGDTAMYLCATSRENTEAFFGQGTRLTVV.

The rearrangement joins TRBV30 to TRBJ2-7, with D unclear. Germline CDR1 and CDR2: GTSNPN and SVGIG (reference sequence). There are 11 residues in the CDR3. V shed 4 bases and J shed 3 bases, with 7 bases lying between them. Written as DNA, the CDR3 is TGTGCCTGGACCCCCGGCTACGAGCAGTACTTC. Its translation is CAWTPGYEQYF.